This TCR beta chain emerged from a study of TIL therapy for anti-PD-1-resistant metastatic lung cancer. The libraries were made with immunoSEQ v3. Sequencing depth was 1.5 million to 2 million read pairs for survey level, about 5-6.5 million for deep. The repertoire was sequenced with immunoSEQ multiplex PCR; TCRdb's copy has only in-frame clones and lacks some. The sample holds about 50,000 clones; about 86% are singletons and the top ten take more than 4.5%. Trimming took 10 bases from V and 5 from J, leaving 17 bases between them. CDR1 is MNHEY and CDR2 is SVGAGI in the germline V gene. The CDR3 has 13 amino acids. Specified time point: pre-treatment sample, taken before nivolumab and TIL therapy.

The sequence was collected from a person aged 25-85 years with non-small cell lung cancer. This chain links TRBV6-5 with TRBJ2-5; D tentatively fits TRBD1 or TRBD2 (7 bases each). Sequences were derived from blood, sampled at baseline. This CDR3 is CATQTGREETQYF. In nucleotides, the CDR3 is TGTGCCACCCAGACAGGGAGGGAGGAGACCCAGTACTTC.